These 10 T cell receptor beta chains share one sample of origin, sequenced in a study of cytomegalovirus exposure and HLA in healthy donors. Primers included in the PCR were 60 Vbeta and 13 Jbeta primers. TCRdb's table, derived via immunoSEQ multiplex PCR, lists solely in-frame clones and lacks some. The repertoire holds some 200,000 clones, with about three quarters as singletons. Sequenced material: PBMCs. These receptors were collected from a female donor in good health and CMV-seronegative.

The V gene is TRBV6-5, the J gene TRBJ1-4; 8 bases line up with TRBD1. The CDR3 spans 15 residues. Germline CDR1 and CDR2: MNHEY and SVGAGI. V lost 0 bases and J lost 8; bases outside the gene matches: 5. The CDR3 protein is CASSYSNRGREKLFF. In DNA, the CDR3 is TGTGCCAGCAGTTACTCGAACAGGGGGAGGGAAAAACTGTTTTTT.

This chain links TRBV6-4 with TRBJ2-3; 11 bases are a match to TRBD1. After removal of 4 bases from V and 4 bases from J, the junction contained 1 base not matched to a gene. CDR1 MRHNA and CDR2 SNTAGT come from the germline V gene. CDR3 length: 14 residues. The CDR3 sequence is CASSAGQGADTQYF. The CDR3 coding sequence is TGTGCCAGCAGTGCGGGACAGGGGGCAGATACGCAGTATTTT.

The V gene is TRBV7-6, the J gene TRBJ2-7; 8 nucleotides line up with TRBD1. The junction had 10 bases not matched to a gene; V was cut back by 5 bases and J by 4 bases. This CDR3 has 15 residues. Germline lookup yields CDR1 SGHVS and CDR2 FNYEAQ. The CDR3 reads CASSTRTGPRYEQYF. CDR3 nucleotides: TGTGCCAGCAGCACTCGGACAGGGCCGAGGTACGAGCAGTACTTC.

V gene TRBV30 combines with J gene TRBJ1-1; D gene uncertain. CDR3 length equals 14 residues. Trimming removed 4 bases at V and 3 bases at J, with 15 bases between. Germline values: CDR1 GTSNPN, CDR2 SVGIG (reference sequence). CDR3 amino acids: CAWNPGVGDTEAFF. Here the CDR3 DNA reads TGTGCCTGGAACCCCGGGGTAGGAGACACTGAAGCTTTCTTT.

The CDR3 protein is CASSLLRTGEVNTEAFF. CDR3 DNA: TGTGCCAGCAGCTTACTACGGACAGGGGAAGTGAACACTGAAGCTTTCTTT. This chain joins TRBV7-9 and TRBJ1-1; 9 bases agree with TRBD1. CDR3 length: 17 residues. The germline V gene has CDR1 SEHNR and CDR2 FQNEAQ (reference sequence). V shed 2 bases, J shed 0 bases, and the junction held 7 bases outside the gene matches.

The chain recombines TRBV6-5 with TRBJ1-1; weak D call: TRBD1 (6 bases). The V end was cut by 10 bases, the J end by 5 bases, with 17 bases between. The CDR3 runs to 13 residues. In germline, CDR1 is MNHEY, CDR2 SVGAGI. Here the CDR3 reads CATSRGAETEAFF. CDR3 DNA: TGTGCCACCTCCCGGGGGGCGGAAACTGAAGCTTTCTTT.

Many counts were recorded for this clone. V usage is TRBV6-4 and J usage is TRBJ2-3, with TRBD2 identical over 11 bases. Germline loops: CDR1 MRHNA, CDR2 SNTAGT. J was trimmed by 4 bases and V by 4 bases; bases with no gene match: 4. The CDR3 loop spans 15 amino acids. The CDR3 sequence: CASSVLAGGPDTQYF. The CDR3 DNA reads TGTGCCAGCAGTGTTTTAGCGGGAGGGCCAGATACGCAGTATTTT.

The rearrangement uses TRBV30 and TRBJ2-7; D not certain. The CDR3 extends over 13 amino acids. Germline V gene data show CDR1 as GTSNPN and CDR2 as SVGIG (reference sequence). The ends were cut back, 0 bases at V and 2 bases at J, with 8 bases in the middle. The CDR3 here is CAWSVVQAYEQYF. Here the CDR3 DNA reads TGTGCCTGGAGTGTAGTACAAGCCTACGAGCAGTACTTC.

The chain couples TRBV2 to TRBJ2-2; no clear D gene. Germline CDR1 is SNHLY and CDR2 is FYNNEI. With 0 bases removed from V and 9 bases from J, the gap between germline ends came to 5 bases. The CDR3 loop spans 12 amino acids. CDR3 sequence (DNA): TGTGCCAGCAGTGAAGCCGTCCGGGAGCTGTTTTTT. This translates into CASSEAVRELFF.

The chain carries TRBV6-1 and TRBJ2-2, with TRBD2 as a possible D gene (6 bases). The CDR3 has 16 residues. V was shortened by 3 bases and J by 4 bases, with 15 bases between the two germline ends. CDR1 and CDR2 (germline): MNHNS, SASEGT. The CDR3 loop reads CASSDFSGGGTGELFF. The CDR3 coding sequence is TGTGCCAGCAGTGATTTTTCTGGGGGAGGCACCGGGGAGCTGTTTTTT.